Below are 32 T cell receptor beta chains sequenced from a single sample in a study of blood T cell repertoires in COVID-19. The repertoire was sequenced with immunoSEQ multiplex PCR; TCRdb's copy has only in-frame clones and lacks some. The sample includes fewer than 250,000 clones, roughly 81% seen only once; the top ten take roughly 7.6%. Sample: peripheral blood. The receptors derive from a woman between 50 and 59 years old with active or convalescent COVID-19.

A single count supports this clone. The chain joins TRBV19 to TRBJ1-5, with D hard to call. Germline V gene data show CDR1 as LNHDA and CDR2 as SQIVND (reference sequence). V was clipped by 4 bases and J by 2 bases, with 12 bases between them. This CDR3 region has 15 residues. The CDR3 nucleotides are TGTGCCAGTAGTACCCTTCAGCAGGGCAATCAGCCCCAGCATTTT. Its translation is CASSTLQQGNQPQHF.

The CDR3 nucleotides are TGTGCCAGCAGTGACGAACTAGCGGGCAGCACAGATACGCAGTATTTT. As protein: CASSDELAGSTDTQYF. The genes are TRBV7-9 and TRBJ2-3; TRBD2 agrees at 9 bases. This CDR3 contains 16 residues. With V trimmed by 6 bases and J by 0 bases, 7 bases remained unmatched. Germline CDR1 reads SEHNR; CDR2 reads FQNEAQ (reference sequence).

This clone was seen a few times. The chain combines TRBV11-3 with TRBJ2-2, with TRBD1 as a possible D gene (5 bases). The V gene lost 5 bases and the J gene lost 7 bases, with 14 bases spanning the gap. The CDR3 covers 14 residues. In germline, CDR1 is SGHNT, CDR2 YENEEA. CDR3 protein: CASSASPGFGELFF. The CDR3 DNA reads TGTGCCAGCAGCGCATCTCCAGGGTTCGGGGAGCTGTTTTTT.

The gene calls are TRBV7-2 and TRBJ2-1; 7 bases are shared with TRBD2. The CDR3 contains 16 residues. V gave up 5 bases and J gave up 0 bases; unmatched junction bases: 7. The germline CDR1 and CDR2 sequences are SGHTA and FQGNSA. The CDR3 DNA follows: TGTGCCAGCAGCATCTGGGCGGGAGACTCCTACAATGAGCAGTTCTTC. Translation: CASSIWAGDSYNEQFF.

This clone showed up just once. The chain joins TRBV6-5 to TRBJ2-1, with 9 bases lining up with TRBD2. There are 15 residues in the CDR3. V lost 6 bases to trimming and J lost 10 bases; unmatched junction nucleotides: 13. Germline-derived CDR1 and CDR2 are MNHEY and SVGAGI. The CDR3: CASSPHAGGPQEQFF. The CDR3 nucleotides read TGTGCCAGCAGCCCCCATGCGGGAGGGCCGCAGGAGCAGTTCTTC.

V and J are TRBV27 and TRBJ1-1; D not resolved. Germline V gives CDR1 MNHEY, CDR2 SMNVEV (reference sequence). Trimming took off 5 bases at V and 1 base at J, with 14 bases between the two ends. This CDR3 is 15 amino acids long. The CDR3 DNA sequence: TGTGCCAGCAGTCCTTTCATCGACAAGAACACTGAAGCTTTCTTT. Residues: CASSPFIDKNTEAFF.

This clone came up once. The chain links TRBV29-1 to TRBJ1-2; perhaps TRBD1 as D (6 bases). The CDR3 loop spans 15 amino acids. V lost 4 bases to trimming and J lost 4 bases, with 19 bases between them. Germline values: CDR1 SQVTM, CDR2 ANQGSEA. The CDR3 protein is CSVGHEQGLAYGYTF. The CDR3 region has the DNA TGCAGCGTTGGACACGAACAGGGTCTGGCCTATGGCTACACCTTC.

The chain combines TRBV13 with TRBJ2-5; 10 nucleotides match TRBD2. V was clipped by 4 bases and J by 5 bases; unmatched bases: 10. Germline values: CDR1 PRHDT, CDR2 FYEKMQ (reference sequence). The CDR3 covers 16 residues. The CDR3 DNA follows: TGTGCCAGCAGCTCAGATGAAGCGGGGGGGCTTGAGACCCAGTACTTC. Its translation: CASSSDEAGGLETQYF.

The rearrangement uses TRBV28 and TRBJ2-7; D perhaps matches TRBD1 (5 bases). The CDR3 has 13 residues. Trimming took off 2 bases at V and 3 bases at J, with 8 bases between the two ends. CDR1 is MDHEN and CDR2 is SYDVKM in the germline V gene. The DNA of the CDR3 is TGTGCCAGCAGTTTAGGGGCCCTCTACGAGCAGTACGTC. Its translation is CASSLGALYEQYV.

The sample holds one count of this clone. CDR3 region: CASSQSSAEEKLFF. As DNA, the CDR3 is TGCGCCAGCAGTCAATCATCAGCGGAGGAAAAACTGTTTTTT. The V gene is TRBV23-1, the J gene TRBJ1-4, with D unclear. TRBV23-1 is an ORF, and what it does is uncertain. There are 14 residues in the CDR3. Trimming left V 0 bases short and J 8 bases short, with 10 bases between.

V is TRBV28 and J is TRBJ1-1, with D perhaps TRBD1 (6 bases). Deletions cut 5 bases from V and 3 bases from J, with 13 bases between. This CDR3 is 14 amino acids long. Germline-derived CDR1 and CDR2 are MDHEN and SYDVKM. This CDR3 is CASSTGGLDTEAFF. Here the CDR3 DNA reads TGTGCCAGCAGTACGGGGGGGCTCGACACTGAAGCTTTCTTT.

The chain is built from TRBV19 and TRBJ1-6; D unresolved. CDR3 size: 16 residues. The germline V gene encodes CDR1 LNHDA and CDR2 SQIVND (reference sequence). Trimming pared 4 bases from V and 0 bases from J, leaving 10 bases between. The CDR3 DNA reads TGTGCCAGTAGTAAAAGAGGAGGCTCCTATAATTCACCCCTCCACTTT. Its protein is CASSKRGGSYNSPLHF.

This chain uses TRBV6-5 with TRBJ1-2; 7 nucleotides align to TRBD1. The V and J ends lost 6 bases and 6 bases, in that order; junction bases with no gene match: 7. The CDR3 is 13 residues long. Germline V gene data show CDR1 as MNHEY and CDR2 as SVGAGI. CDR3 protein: CASSATGPHGYTF. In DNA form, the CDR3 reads TGTGCCAGCAGCGCGACAGGGCCCCATGGCTACACCTTC.

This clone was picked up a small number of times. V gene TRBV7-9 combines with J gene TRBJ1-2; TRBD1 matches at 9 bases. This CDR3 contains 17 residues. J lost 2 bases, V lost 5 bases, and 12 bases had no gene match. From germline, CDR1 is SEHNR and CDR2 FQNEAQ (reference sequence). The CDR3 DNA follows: TGTGCCAGCAGCCCCACTGTCCCGGGACAGGGAAACTATGGCTACACCTTC. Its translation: CASSPTVPGQGNYGYTF.

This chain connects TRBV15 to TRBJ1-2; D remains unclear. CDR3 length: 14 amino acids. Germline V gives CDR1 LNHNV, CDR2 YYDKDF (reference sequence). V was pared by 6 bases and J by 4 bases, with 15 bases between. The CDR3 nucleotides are TGTGCCACCAGTAGGCAGGTCTCTTCCTATGGCTACACCTTC. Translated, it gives CATSRQVSSYGYTF.

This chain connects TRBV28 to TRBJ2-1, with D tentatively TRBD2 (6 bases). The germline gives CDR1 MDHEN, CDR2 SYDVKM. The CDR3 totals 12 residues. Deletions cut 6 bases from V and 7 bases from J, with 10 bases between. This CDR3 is CASRGGRNEQFF. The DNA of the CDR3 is TGTGCCAGCAGGGGAGGTCGGAATGAGCAGTTCTTC.

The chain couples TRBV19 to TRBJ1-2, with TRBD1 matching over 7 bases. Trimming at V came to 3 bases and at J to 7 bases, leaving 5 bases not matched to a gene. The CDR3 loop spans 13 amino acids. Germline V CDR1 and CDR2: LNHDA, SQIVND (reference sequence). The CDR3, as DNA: TGTGCCAGTAGTATTCAGGGGGAGCGTGGCTACACCTTC. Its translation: CASSIQGERGYTF.

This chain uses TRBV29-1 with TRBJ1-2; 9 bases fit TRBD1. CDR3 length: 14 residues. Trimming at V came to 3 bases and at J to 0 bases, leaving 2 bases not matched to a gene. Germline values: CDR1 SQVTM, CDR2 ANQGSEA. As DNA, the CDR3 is TGCAGCGTTGAGGACAGGGGAGCTAACTATGGCTACACCTTC. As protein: CSVEDRGANYGYTF. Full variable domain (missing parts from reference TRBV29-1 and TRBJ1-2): SAVISQKPSRDICQRGTSLTIQCQVDSQVTMMFWYRQQPGQSLTLIATANQGSEATYESGFVIDKFPISRPNLTFSTLTVSNMSPEDSSIYLCSVEDRGANYGYTFGSGTRLTVV.

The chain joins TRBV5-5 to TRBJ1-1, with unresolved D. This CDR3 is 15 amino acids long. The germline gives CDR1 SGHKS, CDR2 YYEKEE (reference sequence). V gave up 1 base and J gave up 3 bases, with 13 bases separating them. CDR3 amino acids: CASSLSLGFYTEAFF. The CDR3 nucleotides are TGTGCCAGCAGCTTGTCGCTGGGCTTTTACACTGAAGCTTTCTTT.

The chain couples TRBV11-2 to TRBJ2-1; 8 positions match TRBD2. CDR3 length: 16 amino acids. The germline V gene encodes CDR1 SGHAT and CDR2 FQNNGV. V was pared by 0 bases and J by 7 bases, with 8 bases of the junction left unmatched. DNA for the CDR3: TGTGCCAGCAGCTTAGAATCCTTAGCGGGACTAAATGAGCAGTTCTTC. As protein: CASSLESLAGLNEQFF.

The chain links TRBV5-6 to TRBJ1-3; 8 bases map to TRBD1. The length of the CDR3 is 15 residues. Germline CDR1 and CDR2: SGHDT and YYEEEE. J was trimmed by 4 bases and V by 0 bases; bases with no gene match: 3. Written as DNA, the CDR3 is TGTGCCAGCAGCTTGGGGACAGGGTACGGAAACACCATATATTTT. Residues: CASSLGTGYGNTIYF.

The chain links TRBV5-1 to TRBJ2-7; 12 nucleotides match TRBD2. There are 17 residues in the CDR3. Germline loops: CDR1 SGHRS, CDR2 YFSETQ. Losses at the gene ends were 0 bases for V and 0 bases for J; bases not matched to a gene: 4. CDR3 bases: TGCGCCAGCAGCTTGGGAACTAGCGGGAGGATCTCCTACGAGCAGTACTTC. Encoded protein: CASSLGTSGRISYEQYF. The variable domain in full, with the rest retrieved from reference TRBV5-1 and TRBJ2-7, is KAGVTQTPRYLIKTRGQQVTLSCSPISGHRSVSWYQQTPGQGLQFLFEYFSETQRNKGNFPGRFSGRQFSNSRSEMNVSTLELGDSALYLCASSLGTSGRISYEQYFGPGTRLTVT.

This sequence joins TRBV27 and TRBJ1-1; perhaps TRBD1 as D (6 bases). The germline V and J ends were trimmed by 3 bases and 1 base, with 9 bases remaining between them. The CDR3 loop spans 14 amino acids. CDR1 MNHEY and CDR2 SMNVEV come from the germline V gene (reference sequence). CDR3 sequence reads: CASSFGRGNTEAFF. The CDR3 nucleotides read TGTGCCAGCAGTTTTGGCAGGGGGAACACTGAAGCTTTCTTT.

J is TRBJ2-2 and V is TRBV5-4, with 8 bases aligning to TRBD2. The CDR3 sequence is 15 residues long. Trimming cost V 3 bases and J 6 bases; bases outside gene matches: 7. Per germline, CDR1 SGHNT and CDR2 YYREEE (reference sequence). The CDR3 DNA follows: TGTGCCAGCAGCTCCGTTCGGGGGGGTTCCGGGGAGCTGTTTTTT. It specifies CASSSVRGGSGELFF.

CDR3 coding DNA: TGCGCCAGCAGCCCGGAGCTAGCGGGGGCCGCCGTGAATACGCAGTATTTT. The encoded protein is CASSPELAGAAVNTQYF. This chain links TRBV5-1 with TRBJ2-3; 10 bases line up with TRBD2. Germline V lookup: CDR1 SGHRS, CDR2 YFSETQ. V lost 4 bases to trimming and J lost 7 bases; unmatched junction nucleotides: 15. The CDR3 is 17 residues long.

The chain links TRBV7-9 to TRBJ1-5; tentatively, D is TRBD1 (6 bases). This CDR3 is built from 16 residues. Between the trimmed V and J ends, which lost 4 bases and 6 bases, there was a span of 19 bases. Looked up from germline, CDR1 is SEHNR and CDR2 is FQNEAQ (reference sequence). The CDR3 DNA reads TGTGCCAGCAGCTCAAGCCAGGGGTTTGGACGTCAGCCCCAGCATTTT. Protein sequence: CASSSSQGFGRQPQHF.

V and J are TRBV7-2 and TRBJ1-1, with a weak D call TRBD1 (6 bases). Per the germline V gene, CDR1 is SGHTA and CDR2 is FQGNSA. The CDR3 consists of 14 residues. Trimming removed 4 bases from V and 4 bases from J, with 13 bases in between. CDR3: CASSYRGAGTEAFF. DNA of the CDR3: TGTGCCAGCAGCTACCGGGGGGCGGGCACTGAAGCTTTCTTT.

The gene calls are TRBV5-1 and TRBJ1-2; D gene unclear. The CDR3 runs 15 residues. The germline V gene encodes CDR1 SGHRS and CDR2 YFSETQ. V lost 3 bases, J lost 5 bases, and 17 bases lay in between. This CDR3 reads CASSYDSSGLYGYTF. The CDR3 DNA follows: TGCGCCAGCAGCTACGACTCCTCCGGATTATATGGCTACACCTTC.

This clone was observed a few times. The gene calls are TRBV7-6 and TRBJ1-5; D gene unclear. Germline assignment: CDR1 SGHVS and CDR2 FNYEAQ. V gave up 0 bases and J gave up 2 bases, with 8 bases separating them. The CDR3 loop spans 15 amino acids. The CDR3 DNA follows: TGTGCCAGCAGCTTAGCGAGCGGGGGCAATCAGCCCCAGCATTTT. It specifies CASSLASGGNQPQHF.

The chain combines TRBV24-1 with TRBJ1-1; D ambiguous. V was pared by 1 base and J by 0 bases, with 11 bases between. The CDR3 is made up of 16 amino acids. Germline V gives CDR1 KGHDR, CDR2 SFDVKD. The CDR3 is CATSDFVGGMNTEAFF. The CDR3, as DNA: TGTGCCACCAGTGATTTTGTTGGCGGCATGAACACTGAAGCTTTCTTT.

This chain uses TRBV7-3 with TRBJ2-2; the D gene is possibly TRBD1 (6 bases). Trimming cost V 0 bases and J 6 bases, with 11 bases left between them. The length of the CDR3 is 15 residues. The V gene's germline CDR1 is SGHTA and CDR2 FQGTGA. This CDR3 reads CASSLTGTLAGELFF. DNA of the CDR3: TGTGCCAGCAGCTTAACGGGGACATTAGCCGGGGAGCTGTTTTTT.

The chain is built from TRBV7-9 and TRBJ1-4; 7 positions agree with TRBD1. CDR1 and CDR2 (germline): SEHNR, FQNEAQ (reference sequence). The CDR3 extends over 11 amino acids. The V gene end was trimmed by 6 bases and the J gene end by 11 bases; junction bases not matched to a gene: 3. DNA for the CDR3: TGTGCCAGCAGGGGGGACAGTAAACTGTTTTTT. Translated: CASRGDSKLFF.